This paragraph covers one T cell receptor (beta chain) sequence. Its antigen remains unknown. The sample belongs to a study of blood T cells in healthy people across ages. Study-wide results and limits: A roughly linear fall in TCR beta diversity per million T cells was seen with increasing age. Reliance upon unsorted PBMCs precluded definitive naive versus antigen-experienced comparison.

Isolation recovered at least 7 million PBMCs from every sample. Germline lookup yields CDR1 ENHRY and CDR2 SYGVKD. The V and J ends lost 8 bases and 4 bases respectively, with 11 bases between them. This CDR3 region has 12 residues. Combining a sample-barcoded 5' primer with a J-beta primer mix, a second PCR ran for roughly 7 to 12 cycles. In TCRdb, the 5' RACE reads were re-called with MiXCR into one record per CDR3 protein. Of 1.4 million or so distinct CDR3 sequences listed, approximately 43% are singletons. Sequenced input: blood. The V and J genes are TRBV10-3 and TRBJ1-2; tentatively, D is TRBD1 (6 bases). This sequence was found in a woman aged 18-29 years in good health. CDR3 DNA sequence: TGTGCCATCGCGGGGGCGAGCTATGGCTACACCTTC. Translation: CAIAGASYGYTF.